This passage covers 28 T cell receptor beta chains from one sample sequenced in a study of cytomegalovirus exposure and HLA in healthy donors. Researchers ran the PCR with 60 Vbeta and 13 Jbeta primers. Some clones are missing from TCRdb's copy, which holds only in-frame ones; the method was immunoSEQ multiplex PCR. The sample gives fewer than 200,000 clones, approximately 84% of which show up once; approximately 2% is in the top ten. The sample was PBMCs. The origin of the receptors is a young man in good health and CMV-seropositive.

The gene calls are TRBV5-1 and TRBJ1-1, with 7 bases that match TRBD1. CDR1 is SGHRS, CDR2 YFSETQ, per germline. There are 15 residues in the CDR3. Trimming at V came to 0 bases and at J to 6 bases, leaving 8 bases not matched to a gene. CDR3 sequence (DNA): TGCGCCAGCAGCTTGGTTACAGGGGCCATTGCTGAAGCTTTCTTT. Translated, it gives CASSLVTGAIAEAFF.

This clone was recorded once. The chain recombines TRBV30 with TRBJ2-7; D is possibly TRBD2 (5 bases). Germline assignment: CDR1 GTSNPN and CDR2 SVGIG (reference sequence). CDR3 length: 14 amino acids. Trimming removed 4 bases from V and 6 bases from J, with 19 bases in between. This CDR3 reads CAWTGWGVGGEQYF. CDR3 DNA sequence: TGTGCCTGGACCGGGTGGGGAGTAGGTGGCGAGCAGTACTTC.

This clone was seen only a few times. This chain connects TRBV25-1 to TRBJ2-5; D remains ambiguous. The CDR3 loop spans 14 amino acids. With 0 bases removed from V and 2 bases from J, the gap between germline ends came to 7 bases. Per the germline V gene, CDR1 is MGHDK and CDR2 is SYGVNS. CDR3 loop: CASSEYGHQETQYF. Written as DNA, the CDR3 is TGTGCCAGCAGTGAATATGGCCATCAAGAGACCCAGTACTTC.

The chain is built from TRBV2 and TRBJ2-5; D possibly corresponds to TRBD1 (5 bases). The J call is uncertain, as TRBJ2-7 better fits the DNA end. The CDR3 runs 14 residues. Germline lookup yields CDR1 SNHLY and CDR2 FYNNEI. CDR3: CASSEPGLDYEQYF. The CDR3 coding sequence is TGTGCCAGCAGTGAACCAGGGTTAGATTACGAGCAGTACTTC.

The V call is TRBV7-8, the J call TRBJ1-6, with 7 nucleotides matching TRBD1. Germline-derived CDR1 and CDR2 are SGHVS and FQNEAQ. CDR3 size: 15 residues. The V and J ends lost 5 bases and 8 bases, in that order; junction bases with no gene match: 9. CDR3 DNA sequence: TGTGCCAGCAGCCATGAACAGGGGTCATATTCACCCCTCCACTTT. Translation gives CASSHEQGSYSPLHF.

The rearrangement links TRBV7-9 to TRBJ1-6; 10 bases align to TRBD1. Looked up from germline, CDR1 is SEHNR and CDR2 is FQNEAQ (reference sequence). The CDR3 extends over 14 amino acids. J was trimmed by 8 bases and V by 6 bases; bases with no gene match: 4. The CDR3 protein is CASSTGTGDSPLHF. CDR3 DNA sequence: TGTGCCAGCAGTACCGGGACAGGGGATTCACCCCTCCACTTT.

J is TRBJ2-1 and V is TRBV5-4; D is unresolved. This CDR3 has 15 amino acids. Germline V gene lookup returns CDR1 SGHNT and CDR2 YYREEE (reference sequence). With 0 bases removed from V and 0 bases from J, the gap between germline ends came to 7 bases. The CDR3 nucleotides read TGTGCCAGCAGCTTGGCCTTCAGCTCCTACAATGAGCAGTTCTTC. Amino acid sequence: CASSLAFSSYNEQFF.

The CDR3 DNA sequence: TGCGCCAGCAGCCTTTCGACAGGTTCCTACGAGCAGTACTTC. Translation: CASSLSTGSYEQYF. The chain uses TRBV4-1 and TRBJ2-7; TRBD1 might be the D (6 bases). This CDR3 is built from 14 residues. Germline values: CDR1 MGHRA, CDR2 YSYEKL. Trimming took off 4 bases at V and 1 base at J, with 11 bases between the two ends.

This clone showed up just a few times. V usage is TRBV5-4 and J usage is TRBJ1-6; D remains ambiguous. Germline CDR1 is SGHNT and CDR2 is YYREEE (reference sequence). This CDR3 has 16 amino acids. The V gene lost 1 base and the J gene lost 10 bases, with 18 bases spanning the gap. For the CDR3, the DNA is TGTGCCAGCAGCTTGCAATCCGGCGTCGGAGGGTCACCCCTCCACTTT. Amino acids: CASSLQSGVGGSPLHF.

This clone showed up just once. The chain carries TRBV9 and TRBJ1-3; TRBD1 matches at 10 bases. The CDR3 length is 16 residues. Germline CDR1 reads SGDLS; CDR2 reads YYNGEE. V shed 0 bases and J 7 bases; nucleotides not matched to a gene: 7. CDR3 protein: CASSVALGTGVNTIYF. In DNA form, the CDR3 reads TGTGCCAGCAGCGTAGCTTTGGGGACAGGGGTTAACACCATATATTTT.

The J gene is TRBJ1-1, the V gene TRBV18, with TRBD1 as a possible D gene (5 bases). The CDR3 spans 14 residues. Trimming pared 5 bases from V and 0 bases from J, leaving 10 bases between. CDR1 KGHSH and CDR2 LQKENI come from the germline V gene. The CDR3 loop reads CASSNGGMNTEAFF. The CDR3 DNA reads TGTGCCAGCTCAAATGGGGGGATGAACACTGAAGCTTTCTTT.

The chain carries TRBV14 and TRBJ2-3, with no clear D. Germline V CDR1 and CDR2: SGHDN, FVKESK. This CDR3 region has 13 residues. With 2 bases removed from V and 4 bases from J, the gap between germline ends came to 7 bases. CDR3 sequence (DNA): TGTGCCAGCAGCCAACTTAATCCAGATACGCAGTATTTT. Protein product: CASSQLNPDTQYF.

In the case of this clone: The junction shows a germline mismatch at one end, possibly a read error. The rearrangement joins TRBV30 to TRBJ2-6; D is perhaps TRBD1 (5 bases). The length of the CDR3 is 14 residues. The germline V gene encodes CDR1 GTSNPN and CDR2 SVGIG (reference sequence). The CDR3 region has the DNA TGTGCCTGGAGTACTTACTCTGGGGCCAACGGCCTGACTTTC. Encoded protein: CAWSTYSGANGLTF.

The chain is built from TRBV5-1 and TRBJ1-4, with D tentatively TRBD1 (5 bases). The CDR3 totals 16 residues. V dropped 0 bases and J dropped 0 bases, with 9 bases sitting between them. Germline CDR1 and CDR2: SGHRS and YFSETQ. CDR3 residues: CASSLGTPSTNEKLFF. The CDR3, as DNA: TGCGCCAGCAGCTTGGGGACACCCTCAACTAATGAAAAACTGTTTTTT. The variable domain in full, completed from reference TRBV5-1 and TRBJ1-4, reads KAGVTQTPRYLIKTRGQQVTLSCSPISGHRSVSWYQQTPGQGLQFLFEYFSETQRNKGNFPGRFSGRQFSNSRSEMNVSTLELGDSALYLCASSLGTPSTNEKLFFGSGTQLSVL.

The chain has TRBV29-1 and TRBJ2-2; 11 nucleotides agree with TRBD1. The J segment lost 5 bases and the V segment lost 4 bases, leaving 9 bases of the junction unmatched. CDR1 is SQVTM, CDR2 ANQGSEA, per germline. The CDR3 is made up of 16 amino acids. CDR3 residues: CSVGRTGGEGTGELFF. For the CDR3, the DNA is TGCAGCGTTGGCAGGACAGGGGGCGAGGGAACCGGGGAGCTGTTTTTT.

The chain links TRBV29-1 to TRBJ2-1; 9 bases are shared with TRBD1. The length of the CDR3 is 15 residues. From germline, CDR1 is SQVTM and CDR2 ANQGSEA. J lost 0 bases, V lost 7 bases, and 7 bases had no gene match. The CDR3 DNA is TGCAGCGGACGCGGGACAGGGAGCTCCTACAATGAGCAGTTCTTC. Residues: CSGRGTGSSYNEQFF.

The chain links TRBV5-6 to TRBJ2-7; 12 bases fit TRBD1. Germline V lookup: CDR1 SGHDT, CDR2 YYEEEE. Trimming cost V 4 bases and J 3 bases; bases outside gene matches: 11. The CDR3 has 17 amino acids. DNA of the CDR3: TGTGCCAGCAGCCGGTTGGACCGGGACAGGGGGCTCTACGAGCAGTACTTC. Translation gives CASSRLDRDRGLYEQYF.

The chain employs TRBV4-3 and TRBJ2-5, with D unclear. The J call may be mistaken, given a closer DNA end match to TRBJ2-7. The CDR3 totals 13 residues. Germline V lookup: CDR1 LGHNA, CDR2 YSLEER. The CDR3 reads CASSQGSSYEQYF. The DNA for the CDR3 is TGCGCCAGCAGCCAAGGAAGCTCCTACGAGCAGTACTTC.

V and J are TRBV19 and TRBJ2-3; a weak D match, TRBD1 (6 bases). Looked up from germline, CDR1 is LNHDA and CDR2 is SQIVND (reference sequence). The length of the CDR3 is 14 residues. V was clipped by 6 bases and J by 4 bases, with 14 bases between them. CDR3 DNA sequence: TGTGCCAGTAGCCCGACAGGAGGCGCAGATACGCAGTATTTT. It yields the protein CASSPTGGADTQYF.

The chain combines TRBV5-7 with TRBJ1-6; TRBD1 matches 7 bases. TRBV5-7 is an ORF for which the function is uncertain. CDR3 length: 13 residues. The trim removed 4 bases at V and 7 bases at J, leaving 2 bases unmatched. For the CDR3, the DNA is TGTGCCAGCAGCCCAGGGGGAAATTCACCCCTCCACTTT. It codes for CASSPGGNSPLHF.

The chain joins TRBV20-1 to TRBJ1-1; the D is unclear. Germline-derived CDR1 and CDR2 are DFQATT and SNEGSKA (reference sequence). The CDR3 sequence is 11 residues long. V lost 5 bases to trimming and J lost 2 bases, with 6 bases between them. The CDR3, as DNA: TGCAGTGCTCTCAGTAACACTGAAGCTTTCTTT. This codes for CSALSNTEAFF.

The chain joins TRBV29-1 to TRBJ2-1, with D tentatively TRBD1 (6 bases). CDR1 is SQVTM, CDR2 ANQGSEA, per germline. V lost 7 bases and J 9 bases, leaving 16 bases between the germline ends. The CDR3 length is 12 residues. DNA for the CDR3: TGCAGCGAAAAGGACAGTTCCGGTGAGCAGTTCTTC. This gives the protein CSEKDSSGEQFF.

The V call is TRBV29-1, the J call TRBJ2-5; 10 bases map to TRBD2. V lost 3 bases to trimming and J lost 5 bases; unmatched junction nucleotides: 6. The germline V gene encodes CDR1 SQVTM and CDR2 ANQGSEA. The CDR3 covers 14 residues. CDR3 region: CSVDALAGWETQYF. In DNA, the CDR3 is TGCAGCGTTGACGCACTAGCGGGATGGGAGACCCAGTACTTC.

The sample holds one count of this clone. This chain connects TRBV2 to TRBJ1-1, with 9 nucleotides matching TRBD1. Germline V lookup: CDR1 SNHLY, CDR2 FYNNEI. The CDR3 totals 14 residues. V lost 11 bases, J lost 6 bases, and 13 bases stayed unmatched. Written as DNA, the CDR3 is TGTGCCGTAACGGACGGACAGGGGTGGGCTGAAGCTTTCTTT. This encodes CAVTDGQGWAEAFF.

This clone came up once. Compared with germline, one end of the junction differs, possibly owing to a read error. The CDR3 protein is CASSHDTGEQEAQYF. The CDR3 DNA follows: TGTGCCAGCAGCCACGATACAGGAGAACAAGAGGCCCAGTACTTC. The chain employs TRBV6-5 and TRBJ2-5; D is possibly TRBD1 (5 bases). This CDR3 is built from 15 residues. The germline gives CDR1 MNHEY, CDR2 SVGAGI.

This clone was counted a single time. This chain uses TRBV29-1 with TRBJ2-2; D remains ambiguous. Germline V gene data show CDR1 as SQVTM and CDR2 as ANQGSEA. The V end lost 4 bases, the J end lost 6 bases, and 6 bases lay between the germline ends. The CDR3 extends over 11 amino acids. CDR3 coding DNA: TGCAGCGTTGTTACTTCCGGGGAGCTGTTTTTT. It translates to CSVVTSGELFF.

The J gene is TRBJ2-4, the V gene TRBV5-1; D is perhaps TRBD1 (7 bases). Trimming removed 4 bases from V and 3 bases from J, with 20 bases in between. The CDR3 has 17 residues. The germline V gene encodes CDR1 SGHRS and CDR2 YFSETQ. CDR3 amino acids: CASSGGQTGKVKNIQYF. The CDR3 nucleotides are TGCGCCAGCAGCGGGGGGCAGACAGGGAAGGTCAAAAACATTCAGTACTTC.

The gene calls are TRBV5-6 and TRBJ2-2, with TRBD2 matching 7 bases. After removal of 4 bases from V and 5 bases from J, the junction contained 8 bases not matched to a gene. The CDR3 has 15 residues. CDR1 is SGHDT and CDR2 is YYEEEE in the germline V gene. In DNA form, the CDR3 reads TGTGCCAGCAGCAATAGCGGGCGTAGGACCGGGGAGCTGTTTTTT. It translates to CASSNSGRRTGELFF.